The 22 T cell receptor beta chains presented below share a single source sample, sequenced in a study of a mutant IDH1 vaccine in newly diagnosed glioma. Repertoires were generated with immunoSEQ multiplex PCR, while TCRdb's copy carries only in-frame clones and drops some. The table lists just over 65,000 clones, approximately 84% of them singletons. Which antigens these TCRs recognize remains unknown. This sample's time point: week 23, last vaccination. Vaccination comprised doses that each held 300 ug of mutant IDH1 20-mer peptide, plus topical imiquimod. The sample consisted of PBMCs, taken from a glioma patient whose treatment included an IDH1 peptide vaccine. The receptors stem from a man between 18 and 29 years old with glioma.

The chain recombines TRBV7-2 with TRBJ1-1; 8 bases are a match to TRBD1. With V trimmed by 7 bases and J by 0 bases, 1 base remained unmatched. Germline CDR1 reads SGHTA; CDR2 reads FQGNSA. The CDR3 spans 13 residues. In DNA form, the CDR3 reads TGTGCCAGCACGGACAGGGTGAACACTGAAGCTTTCTTT. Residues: CASTDRVNTEAFF.

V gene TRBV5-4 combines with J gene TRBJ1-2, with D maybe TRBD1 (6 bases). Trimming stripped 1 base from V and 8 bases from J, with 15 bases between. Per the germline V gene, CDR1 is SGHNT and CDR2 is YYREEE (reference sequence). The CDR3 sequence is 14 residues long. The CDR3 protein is CASSLRDTTRGYTF. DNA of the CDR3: TGTGCCAGCAGCTTGCGGGACACGACAAGGGGCTACACCTTC.

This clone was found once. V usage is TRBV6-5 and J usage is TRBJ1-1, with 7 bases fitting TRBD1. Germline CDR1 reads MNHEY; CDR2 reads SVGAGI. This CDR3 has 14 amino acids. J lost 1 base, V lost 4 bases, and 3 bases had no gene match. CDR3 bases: TGTGCCAGCAGTTGGGGACAGCAGAACACTGAAGCTTTCTTT. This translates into CASSWGQQNTEAFF.

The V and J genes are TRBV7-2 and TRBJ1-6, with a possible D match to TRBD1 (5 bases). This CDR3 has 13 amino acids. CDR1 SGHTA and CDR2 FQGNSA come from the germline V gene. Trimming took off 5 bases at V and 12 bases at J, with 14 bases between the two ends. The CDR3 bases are TGTGCCAGCAGCAGTCGTGGGGGGGGACCCCTCCACTTT. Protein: CASSSRGGGPLHF.

The CDR3 nucleotides read TGTGCCAGCAGCCCCGGGACAGGGGGCTTGCGCTATGGCTACACCTTC. It is translated as CASSPGTGGLRYGYTF. This chain uses TRBV7-9 with TRBJ1-2; 12 nucleotides line up with TRBD1. The CDR3 length is 16 residues. CDR1 is SEHNR and CDR2 is FQNEAQ in the germline V gene (reference sequence). J gave up 4 bases and V 5 bases, and 8 bases lay outside the gene matches.

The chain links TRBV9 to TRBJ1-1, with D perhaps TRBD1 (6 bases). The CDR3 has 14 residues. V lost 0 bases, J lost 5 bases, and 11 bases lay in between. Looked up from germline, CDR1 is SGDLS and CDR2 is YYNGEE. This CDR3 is CASSVAGQSTEAFF. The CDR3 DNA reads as TGTGCCAGCAGCGTAGCTGGACAGTCTACTGAAGCTTTCTTT.

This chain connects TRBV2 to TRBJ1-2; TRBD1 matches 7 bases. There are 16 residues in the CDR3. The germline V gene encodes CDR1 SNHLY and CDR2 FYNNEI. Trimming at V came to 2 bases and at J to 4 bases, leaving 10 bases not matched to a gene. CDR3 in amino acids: CASSESLIGTAYGYTF. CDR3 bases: TGTGCCAGCAGTGAATCTTTGATCGGGACAGCCTATGGCTACACCTTC.

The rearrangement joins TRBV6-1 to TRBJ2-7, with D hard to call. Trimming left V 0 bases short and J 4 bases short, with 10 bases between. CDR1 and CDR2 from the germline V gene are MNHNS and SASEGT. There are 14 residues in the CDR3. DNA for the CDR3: TGTGCCAGCAGTGAAGCGCTTGAATCTTACGAGCAGTACTTC. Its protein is CASSEALESYEQYF.

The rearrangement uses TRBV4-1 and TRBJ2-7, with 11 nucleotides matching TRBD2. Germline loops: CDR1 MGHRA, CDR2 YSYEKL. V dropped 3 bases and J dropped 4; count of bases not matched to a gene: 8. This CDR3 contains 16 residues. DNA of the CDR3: TGCGCCAGCAGCCAGACCGGACTAGCGGGCGGATACGAGCAGTACTTC. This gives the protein CASSQTGLAGGYEQYF.

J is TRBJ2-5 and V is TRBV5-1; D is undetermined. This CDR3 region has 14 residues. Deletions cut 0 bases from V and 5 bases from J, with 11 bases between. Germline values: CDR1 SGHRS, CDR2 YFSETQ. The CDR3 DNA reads TGCGCCAGCAGCTTGGGAGCAGCTCGGGAGACCCAGTACTTC. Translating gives CASSLGAARETQYF.

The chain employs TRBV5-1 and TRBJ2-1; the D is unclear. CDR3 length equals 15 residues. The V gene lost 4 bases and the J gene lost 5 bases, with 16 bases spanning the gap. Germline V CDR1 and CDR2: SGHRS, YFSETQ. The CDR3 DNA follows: TGCGCCAGCAGCCTACCTCTAGTGTTGGACAATGAGCAGTTCTTC. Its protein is CASSLPLVLDNEQFF.

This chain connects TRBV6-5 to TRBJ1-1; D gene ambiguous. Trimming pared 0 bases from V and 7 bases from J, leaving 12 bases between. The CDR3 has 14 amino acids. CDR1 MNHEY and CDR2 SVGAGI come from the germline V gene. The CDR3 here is CASSYSPGIGEAFF. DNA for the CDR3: TGTGCCAGCAGTTACTCGCCCGGGATCGGTGAAGCTTTCTTT.

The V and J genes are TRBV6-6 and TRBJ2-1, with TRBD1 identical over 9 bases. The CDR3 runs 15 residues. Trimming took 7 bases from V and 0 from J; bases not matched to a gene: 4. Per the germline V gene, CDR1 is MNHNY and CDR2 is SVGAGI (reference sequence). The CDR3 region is CASMTTGGSYNEQFF. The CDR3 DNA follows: TGTGCCAGCATGACGACAGGGGGCTCCTACAATGAGCAGTTCTTC.

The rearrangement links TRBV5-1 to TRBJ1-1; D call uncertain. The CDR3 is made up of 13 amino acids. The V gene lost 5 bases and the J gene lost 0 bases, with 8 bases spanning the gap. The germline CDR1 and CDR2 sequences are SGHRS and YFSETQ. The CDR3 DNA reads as TGCGCCAGCAGAACCTATCTGAACACTGAAGCTTTCTTT. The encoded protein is CASRTYLNTEAFF.

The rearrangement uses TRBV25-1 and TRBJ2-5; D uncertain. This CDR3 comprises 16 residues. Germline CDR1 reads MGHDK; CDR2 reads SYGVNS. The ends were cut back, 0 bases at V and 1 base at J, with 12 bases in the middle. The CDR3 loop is CASSEYAVVTQETQYF. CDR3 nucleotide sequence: TGTGCCAGCAGTGAATATGCAGTCGTCACCCAAGAGACCCAGTACTTC.

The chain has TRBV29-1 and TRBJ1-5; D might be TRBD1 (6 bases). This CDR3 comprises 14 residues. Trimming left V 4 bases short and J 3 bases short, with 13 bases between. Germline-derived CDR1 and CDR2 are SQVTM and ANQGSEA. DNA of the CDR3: TGCAGCGTTGTGGAGCAGGGGCACAATCAGCCCCAGCATTTT. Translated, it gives CSVVEQGHNQPQHF. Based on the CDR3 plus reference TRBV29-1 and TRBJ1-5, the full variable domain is SAVISQKPSRDICQRGTSLTIQCQVDSQVTMMFWYRQQPGQSLTLIATANQGSEATYESGFVIDKFPISRPNLTFSTLTVSNMSPEDSSIYLCSVVEQGHNQPQHFGDGTRLSIL.

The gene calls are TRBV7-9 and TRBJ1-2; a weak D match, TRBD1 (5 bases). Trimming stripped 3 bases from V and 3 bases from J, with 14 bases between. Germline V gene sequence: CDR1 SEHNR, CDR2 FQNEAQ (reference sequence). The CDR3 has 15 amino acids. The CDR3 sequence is CASSLSRDGDYGYTF. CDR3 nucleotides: TGTGCCAGCAGCTTGTCCAGGGACGGGGACTATGGCTACACCTTC.

The chain's CDR3 is CASSLYGRVGAGTEAFF. The CDR3 region has the DNA TGTGCCAGCAGTTTATATGGGCGGGTGGGGGCAGGCACTGAAGCTTTCTTT. V gene TRBV28 combines with J gene TRBJ1-1; weak D call: TRBD1 (6 bases). In germline, CDR1 is MDHEN, CDR2 SYDVKM. Trimming shortened V by 1 base and J by 4 bases, and 19 bases separated the two germline ends. This CDR3 is built from 17 residues.

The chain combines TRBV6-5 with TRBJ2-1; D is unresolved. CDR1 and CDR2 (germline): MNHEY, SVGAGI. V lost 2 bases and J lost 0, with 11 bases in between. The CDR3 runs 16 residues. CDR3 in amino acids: CASSYMGLSSYNEQFF. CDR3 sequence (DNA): TGTGCCAGCAGTTACATGGGCTTAAGCTCCTACAATGAGCAGTTCTTC.

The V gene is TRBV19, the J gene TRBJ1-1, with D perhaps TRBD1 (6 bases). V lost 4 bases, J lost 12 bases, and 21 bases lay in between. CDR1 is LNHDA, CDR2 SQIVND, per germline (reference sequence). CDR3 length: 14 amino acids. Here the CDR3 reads CASSRLNRDEMPFF. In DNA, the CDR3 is TGTGCCAGTAGTAGATTAAACAGGGACGAAATGCCTTTCTTT.

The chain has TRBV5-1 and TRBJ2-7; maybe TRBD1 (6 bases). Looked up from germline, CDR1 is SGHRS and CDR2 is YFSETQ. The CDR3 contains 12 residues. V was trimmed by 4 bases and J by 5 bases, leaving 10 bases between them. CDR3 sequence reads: CASSPQGHEQYF. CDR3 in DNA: TGCGCCAGCAGCCCGCAGGGGCACGAGCAGTACTTC.

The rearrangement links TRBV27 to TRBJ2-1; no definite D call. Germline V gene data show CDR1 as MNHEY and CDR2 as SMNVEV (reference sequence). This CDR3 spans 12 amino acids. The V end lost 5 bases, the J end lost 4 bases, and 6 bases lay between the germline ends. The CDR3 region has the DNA TGTGCCAGCAGTGATCCTTACAATGAGCAGTTCTTC. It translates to CASSDPYNEQFF.